Shown below are 25 T cell receptor beta chains from a single sample sequenced in a study of technical replicates of blood from a handful of donors. Measured with immunoSEQ multiplex PCR; TCRdb has only the in-frame clones, and not every one. The table has 80,000 to 85,000 clones, 89% seen once. Sequencing used T cells isolated from PBMCs. The origin of the receptors is a human donor in good health.

The CDR3 region is CASSIGTGSYEQYF. For the CDR3, the DNA is TGTGCCAGCAGTATCGGGACAGGATCCTACGAGCAGTACTTC. The chain combines TRBV28 with TRBJ2-7; 8 nucleotides match TRBD1. Trimming removed 5 bases from V and 1 base from J; junction bases left unmatched: 4. In germline, CDR1 is MDHEN, CDR2 SYDVKM. The CDR3 loop spans 14 amino acids.

The V call is TRBV6-4, the J call TRBJ2-2, with TRBD1 identical over 9 bases. V lost 11 bases and J lost 6; bases outside the gene matches: 10. The CDR3 totals 14 residues. Germline V lookup: CDR1 MRHNA, CDR2 SNTAGT. CDR3 DNA sequence: TGTGCCTCACGGACAGGGGACGGATCCGGGGAGCTGTTTTTT. This gives the protein CASRTGDGSGELFF.

V is TRBV2 and J is TRBJ2-7, with D perhaps matching TRBD1 (5 bases). The CDR3 runs 16 residues. V lost 0 bases and J 0 bases, leaving 12 bases between the germline ends. Germline lookup yields CDR1 SNHLY and CDR2 FYNNEI. The CDR3 sequence: CASSEAWGRSSYEQYF. The CDR3 coding sequence is TGTGCCAGCAGTGAAGCATGGGGCCGCAGCTCCTACGAGCAGTACTTC.

The gene calls are TRBV7-3 and TRBJ2-7, with 7 bases fitting TRBD2. Trimming at V came to 5 bases and at J to 3 bases, leaving 7 bases not matched to a gene. The CDR3 runs 14 residues. Germline loops: CDR1 SGHTA, CDR2 FQGTGA. In DNA, the CDR3 is TGTGCCAGCAGCCTTCTCGGGGAGGGCTACGAGCAGTACTTC. Its translation is CASSLLGEGYEQYF.

V usage is TRBV19 and J usage is TRBJ1-2; weak D call: TRBD1 (5 bases). Trimming left V 3 bases short and J 1 base short, with 12 bases between. The CDR3 length is 15 residues. Germline V CDR1 and CDR2: LNHDA, SQIVND (reference sequence). CDR3 region: CASSISRGHNYGYTF. CDR3 coding DNA: TGTGCCAGTAGTATTAGTAGGGGTCATAACTATGGCTACACCTTC.

This clone showed up just once. The genes are TRBV18 and TRBJ1-4; D is uncertain. This CDR3 is 15 amino acids long. From germline, CDR1 is KGHSH and CDR2 LQKENI. With 3 bases removed from V and 5 bases from J, the gap between germline ends came to 13 bases. The CDR3 protein is CASSPPNQENEKLFF. The CDR3 DNA sequence: TGTGCCAGCTCACCCCCAAACCAGGAAAATGAAAAACTGTTTTTT.

The chain joins TRBV12-5 to TRBJ2-5; weak D call: TRBD2 (5 bases). Germline V gene sequence: CDR1 LGHNT, CDR2 FRNRAP. The CDR3 consists of 14 residues. V was cut by 6 bases and J by 4 bases, with 15 bases left in between. CDR3 coding DNA: TGTGCTAGTGGCTATGGACTGGGCTCAGAGACCCAGTACTTC. Its protein product is CASGYGLGSETQYF. The full variable domain, in which reference TRBV12-5 and TRBJ2-5 provide the parts outside the CDR3, is DARVTQTPRHKVTEMGQEVTMRCQPILGHNTVFWYRQTMMQGLELLAYFRNRAPLDDSGMPKDRFSAEMPDATLATLKIQPSEPRDSAVYFCASGYGLGSETQYFGPGTRLLVL.

V is TRBV29-1 and J is TRBJ2-2; D is undetermined. V shed 3 bases and J shed 3 bases, with 5 bases lying between them. The CDR3 is made up of 12 amino acids. CDR1 is SQVTM and CDR2 is ANQGSEA in the germline V gene. In DNA form, the CDR3 reads TGCAGCGTTGACAGTCACACCGGGGAGCTGTTTTTT. This codes for CSVDSHTGELFF.

The chain employs TRBV7-3 and TRBJ2-6, with 10 bases aligning to TRBD1. This CDR3 is built from 17 residues. V shed 5 bases, J shed 2 bases, and the junction held 6 bases outside the gene matches. The germline V gene encodes CDR1 SGHTA and CDR2 FQGTGA. CDR3 DNA: TGTGCCAGCAGCCCCATAGGGACAGGGGCTGGGGCCAACGTCCTGACTTTC. It translates to CASSPIGTGAGANVLTF.

V usage is TRBV11-2 and J usage is TRBJ1-3, with TRBD1 as a possible D gene (5 bases). This CDR3 is built from 17 residues. Germline lookup yields CDR1 SGHAT and CDR2 FQNNGV. The V end lost 5 bases, the J end lost 0 bases, and 17 bases lay between the germline ends. The CDR3 DNA is TGTGCCAGCAGCGGGCTAAAGGGACTGATCTCTGGAAACACCATATATTTT. As protein: CASSGLKGLISGNTIYF.

The chain joins TRBV7-9 to TRBJ2-5; 7 nucleotides align to TRBD2. With V trimmed by 0 bases and J by 5 bases, 6 bases remained unmatched. The germline V gene encodes CDR1 SEHNR and CDR2 FQNEAQ (reference sequence). The CDR3 has 15 amino acids. CDR3 residues: CASSLAGGALETQYF. As DNA, the CDR3 is TGTGCCAGCAGCTTAGCGGGAGGGGCCTTGGAGACCCAGTACTTC. Filled out from reference TRBV7-9 and TRBJ2-5, the complete variable domain reads DTGVSQNPRHKITKRGQNVTFRCDPISEHNRLYWYRQTLGQGPEFLTYFQNEAQLEKSRLLSDRFSAERPKGSFSTLEIQRTEQGDSAMYLCASSLAGGALETQYFGPGTRLLVL.

The chain combines TRBV29-1 with TRBJ2-1, with a possible D match to TRBD1 (5 bases). Germline CDR1 is SQVTM and CDR2 is ANQGSEA. The V and J ends lost 2 bases and 6 bases respectively, with 14 bases between them. The CDR3 spans 14 residues. The CDR3 DNA reads as TGCAGCGTTGAATCCAGGGAAGGTGGCAATGAGCAGTTCTTC. This gives the protein CSVESREGGNEQFF.

This chain connects TRBV28 to TRBJ1-2; D perhaps matches TRBD1 (5 bases). Trimming left V 7 bases short and J 7 bases short, with 13 bases between. The CDR3 spans 12 residues. CDR1 MDHEN and CDR2 SYDVKM come from the germline V gene. The CDR3 DNA sequence: TGTGCCAGCACAGGGTTACAACCTGGCTACACCTTC. It codes for CASTGLQPGYTF.

V and J are TRBV30 and TRBJ2-2; 10 nucleotides agree with TRBD2. The CDR3 extends over 15 amino acids. V was clipped by 0 bases and J by 4 bases; unmatched bases: 2. Germline CDR1 is GTSNPN and CDR2 is SVGIG (reference sequence). DNA for the CDR3: TGTGCCTGGAGTGTTGAGCGGGAGGGCACCGGGGAGCTGTTTTTT. Translated: CAWSVEREGTGELFF.

The gene calls are TRBV4-3 and TRBJ1-1; the D gene is possibly TRBD1 (5 bases). The V gene lost 0 bases and the J gene lost 0 bases, with 11 bases spanning the gap. Germline-derived CDR1 and CDR2 are LGHNA and YSLEER. The CDR3 contains 16 residues. DNA for the CDR3: TGCGCCAGCAGCCAAGAGTGGGGGAGGATGAACACTGAAGCTTTCTTT. This gives the protein CASSQEWGRMNTEAFF.

The gene calls are TRBV5-1 and TRBJ2-3, with 10 bases matching TRBD2. The trim removed 7 bases at V and 5 bases at J, leaving 7 bases unmatched. The CDR3 consists of 14 residues. Germline CDR1 SGHRS, CDR2 YFSETQ. The CDR3 bases are TGCGCCAGCCTTCCGGGACTAGCGCAAGATACGCAGTATTTT. Translating it yields CASLPGLAQDTQYF.

The V call is TRBV5-4, the J call TRBJ2-1; 11 nucleotides agree with TRBD2. The CDR3 spans 15 residues. Germline assignment: CDR1 SGHNT and CDR2 YYREEE (reference sequence). V lost 2 bases and J lost 7; bases outside the gene matches: 5. This CDR3 is CASSLLAGVPNEQFF. The CDR3 bases are TGTGCCAGCAGCTTACTAGCGGGGGTGCCTAATGAGCAGTTCTTC.

The chain is built from TRBV13 and TRBJ2-1; 8 nucleotides match TRBD2. The CDR3 is made up of 14 amino acids. The germline V gene has CDR1 PRHDT and CDR2 FYEKMQ (reference sequence). Trimming took 1 base from V and 8 from J; bases not matched to a gene: 4. In DNA form, the CDR3 reads TGTGCCAGCAGCTTAGCGGGAGGGCCGCATGAGCAGTTCTTC. Translation: CASSLAGGPHEQFF.

The V and J genes are TRBV27 and TRBJ2-3; tentative D call: TRBD1 (5 bases). The CDR3 spans 14 residues. The germline V and J ends were trimmed by 3 bases and 5 bases, with 12 bases remaining between them. CDR1 MNHEY and CDR2 SMNVEV come from the germline V gene (reference sequence). For the CDR3, the DNA is TGTGCCAGCAGTTTTCGGCAGGGCCTAGATACGCAGTATTTT. Translation: CASSFRQGLDTQYF.

The chain carries TRBV30 and TRBJ1-1; D not resolved. Germline V lookup: CDR1 GTSNPN, CDR2 SVGIG (reference sequence). V was cut by 5 bases and J by 5 bases, with 6 bases left in between. This CDR3 contains 10 residues. This CDR3 reads CAWLRTEAFF. The CDR3, as DNA: TGTGCCTGGCTTAGAACTGAAGCTTTCTTT.

The chain combines TRBV10-3 with TRBJ1-1; D gene ambiguous. V dropped 11 bases and J dropped 4 bases, with 14 bases sitting between them. The CDR3 contains 12 residues. Germline CDR1 reads ENHRY; CDR2 reads SYGVKD. CDR3 DNA: TGTGCCCCCACGGACTCTATCACTGAAGCTTTCTTT. Encoded protein: CAPTDSITEAFF.

The chain uses TRBV20-1 and TRBJ2-7, with 7 positions matching TRBD1. Looked up from germline, CDR1 is DFQATT and CDR2 is SNEGSKA (reference sequence). Germline trimming cut 6 bases from V and 3 bases from J; bases unmatched to any gene: 2. The CDR3 has 11 residues. CDR3 protein: CSARDSYEQYF. In DNA, the CDR3 is TGCAGTGCGAGGGACAGCTACGAGCAGTACTTC.

The chain has TRBV10-3 and TRBJ2-7; 10 bases match TRBD1. The V segment lost 8 bases and the J segment 5 bases; nucleotides outside the gene matches: 9. The CDR3 contains 14 residues. Germline V gene data show CDR1 as ENHRY and CDR2 as SYGVKD. The CDR3 nucleotides read TGTGCCATCGGGCCGACAGGGGGCGCGGACGAGCAGTACTTC. This encodes CAIGPTGGADEQYF.

The chain's CDR3 is CATGVRETQYF. CDR3 nucleotide sequence: TGTGCAACAGGGGTGAGGGAGACCCAGTACTTC. This rearrangement joins TRBV28 to TRBJ2-5; TRBD1 agrees at 7 bases. This CDR3 is built from 11 residues. Germline V gives CDR1 MDHEN, CDR2 SYDVKM.

The chain carries TRBV7-8 and TRBJ2-7; 8 bases map to TRBD2. This CDR3 has 18 residues. Germline CDR1 SGHVS, CDR2 FQNEAQ. Trimming removed 4 bases from V and 0 bases from J; junction bases left unmatched: 14. CDR3 loop: CASSYESGGFGYSYEQYF. The CDR3 DNA reads TGTGCCAGCAGCTACGAAAGCGGGGGATTTGGCTACTCCTACGAGCAGTACTTC.